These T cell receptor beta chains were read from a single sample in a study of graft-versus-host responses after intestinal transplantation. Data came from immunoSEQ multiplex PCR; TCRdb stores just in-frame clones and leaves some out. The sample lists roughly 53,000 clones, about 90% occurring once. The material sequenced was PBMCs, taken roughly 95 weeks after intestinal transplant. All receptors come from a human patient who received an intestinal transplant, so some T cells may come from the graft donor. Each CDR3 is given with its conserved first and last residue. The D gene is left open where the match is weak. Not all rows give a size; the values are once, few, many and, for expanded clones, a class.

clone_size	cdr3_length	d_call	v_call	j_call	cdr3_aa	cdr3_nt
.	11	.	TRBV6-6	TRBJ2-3	CASSSDHTQYF	TGTGCCAGCAGTTCCGACCATACGCAGTATTTT
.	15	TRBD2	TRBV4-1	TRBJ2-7	CASSQDSGGHYVQYF	TGCGCCAGCAGCCAAGATAGCGGGGGGCACTACGTCCAGTACTTC
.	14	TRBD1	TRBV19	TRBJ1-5	CASSITTGDQPQHF	TGTGCCAGTAGTATCACAACAGGGGATCAGCCCCAGCATTTT
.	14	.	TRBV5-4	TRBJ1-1	CASSLDRGGAEAFF	TGTGCCAGCAGCTTGGATCGCGGGGGGGCTGAAGCTTTCTTT
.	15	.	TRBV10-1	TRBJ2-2	CASSQVGGNTGELFF	TGCGCCAGCAGCCAGGTCGGGGGGAACACCGGGGAGCTGTTTTTT
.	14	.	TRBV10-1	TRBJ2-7	CASPLGGGSYEQYF	TGCGCCAGCCCCCTGGGAGGAGGATCCTACGAGCAGTACTTC
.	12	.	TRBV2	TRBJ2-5	CASKDRSETQYF	TGTGCCAGCAAGGACCGGTCGGAGACCCAGTACTTC
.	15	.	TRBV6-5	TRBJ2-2	CASSYSMSGLRELFF	TGTGCCAGCAGTTACTCGATGTCGGGTCTCCGGGAGCTGTTTTTT
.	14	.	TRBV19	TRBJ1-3	CASKSTSSGNTIYF	TGTGCCAGTAAGAGCACGAGCTCTGGAAACACCATATATTTT
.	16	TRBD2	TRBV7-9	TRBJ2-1	CASSSPLAGWVNEQFF	TGTGCCAGCAGCTCCCCTCTAGCGGGGTGGGTGAATGAGCAGTTCTTC
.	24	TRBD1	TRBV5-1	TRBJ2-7	CASSWTSGTGGSSLAAELSYEQYF	TGCGCCAGCAGCTGGACCTCCGGGACAGGGGGATCATCACTAGCGGCGGAACTTTCCTACGAGCAGTACTTC
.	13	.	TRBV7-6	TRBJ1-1	CASSTGEGTEAFF	TGTGCCAGCAGTACAGGTGAGGGGACTGAAGCTTTCTTT
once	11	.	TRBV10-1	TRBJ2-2	CATKGNGELFF	TGCGCCACCAAAGGGAACGGGGAGCTGTTTTTT
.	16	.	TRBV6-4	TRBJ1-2	CASSDTMMTDIYGYTF	TGTGCCAGCAGTGACACTATGATGACTGATATATATGGCTACACCTTC
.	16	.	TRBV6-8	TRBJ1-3	CASSYSTQKSGNTIYF	TGTGCCAGCAGTTACTCGACTCAGAAATCTGGAAACACCATATATTTT
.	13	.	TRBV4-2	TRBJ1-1	CASSPRQRAEAFF	TGTGCCAGCAGCCCTCGACAACGCGCTGAAGCTTTCTTT
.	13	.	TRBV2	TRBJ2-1	CASREPPYNEQFF	TGTGCCAGCAGGGAACCACCTTACAATGAGCAGTTCTTC
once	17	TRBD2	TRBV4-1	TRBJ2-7	CASSLRTSGGESYEQYF	TGCGCCAGCAGCCTCAGGACTAGCGGGGGGGAATCCTACGAGCAGTACTTC
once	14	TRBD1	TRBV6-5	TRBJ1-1	CASSHGQGSTEAFF	TGTGCCAGCAGTCACGGACAGGGGAGCACTGAAGCTTTCTTT
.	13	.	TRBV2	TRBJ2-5	CASSQQDIETQYF	TGTGCCAGCAGTCAACAGGATATAGAGACCCAGTACTTC
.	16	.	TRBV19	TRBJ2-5	CASSIGRESVKETQYF	TGTGCCAGTAGTATAGGCCGGGAGTCAGTTAAAGAGACCCAGTACTTC
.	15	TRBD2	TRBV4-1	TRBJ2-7	CASSPASGGAYEQYF	TGCGCCAGCAGCCCGGCTAGCGGGGGGGCCTACGAGCAGTACTTC
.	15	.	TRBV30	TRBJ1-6	CAWSVSDRKGSPLHF	TGTGCCTGGAGTGTTTCAGACAGAAAGGGTTCACCCCTCCACTTT
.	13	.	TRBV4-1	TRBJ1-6	CASSQGNNSPLHF	TGCGCCAGCAGCCAGGGGAATAATTCACCCCTCCACTTT
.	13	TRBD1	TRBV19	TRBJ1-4	CASHRDRQLKLFF	TGTGCCAGTCACCGGGACAGACAATTAAAACTGTTTTTT
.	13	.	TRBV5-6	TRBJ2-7	CASSLVLAYEQYF	TGTGCCAGCAGCTTGGTGTTAGCGTACGAGCAGTACTTC
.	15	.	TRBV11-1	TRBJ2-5	CASSFSGGHLETQYF	TGTGCCAGCAGCTTTTCCGGGGGGCACCTGGAGACCCAGTACTTC
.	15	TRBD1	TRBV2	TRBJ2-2	CAIFPDRGRTGELFF	TGTGCCATCTTTCCGGACAGGGGGCGGACCGGGGAGCTGTTTTTT
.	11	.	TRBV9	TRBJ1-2	CASSLNYGYTF	TGTGCCAGCAGCCTCAACTATGGCTACACCTTC
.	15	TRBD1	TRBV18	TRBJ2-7	CASSPTGTGSYEQYF	TGTGCCAGCTCACCAACCGGGACAGGGTCTTACGAGCAGTACTTC
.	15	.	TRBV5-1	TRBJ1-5	CASSLDGGGNQPQHF	TGCGCCAGCAGCTTGGATGGGGGTGGCAATCAGCCCCAGCATTTT
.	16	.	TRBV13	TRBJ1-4	CASSGGGGPVREKLFF	TGTGCCAGCAGCGGGGGCGGGGGGCCCGTTCGGGAAAAACTGTTTTTT
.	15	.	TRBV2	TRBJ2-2	CASSAQYTQGGELFF	TGTGCCAGCAGTGCCCAGTATACACAAGGCGGGGAGCTGTTTTTT
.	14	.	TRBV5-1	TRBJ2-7	CASRQRAASYEQYF	TGCGCCAGCAGGCAACGGGCCGCCTCCTACGAGCAGTACTTC
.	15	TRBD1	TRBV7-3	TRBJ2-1	CASSPEDRGPDEQFF	TGTGCCAGCAGCCCCGAAGACAGGGGCCCCGATGAGCAGTTCTTC
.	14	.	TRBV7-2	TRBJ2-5	CASSFPGYQETQYF	TGTGCCAGCAGCTTCCCTGGGTACCAAGAGACCCAGTACTTC
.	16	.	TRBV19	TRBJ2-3	CASSPSSAQSTDTQYF	TGTGCCAGTAGTCCCTCTTCGGCTCAGAGCACAGATACGCAGTATTTT
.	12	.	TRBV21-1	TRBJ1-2	CASSNQLDGYTF	TGTGCCAGCAGCAATCAGCTTGACGGCTACACCTTC
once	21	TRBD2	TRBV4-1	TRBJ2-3	CASSRPRGLAGGDTSTDTQYF	TGCGCCAGCAGCCGACCTAGGGGACTAGCGGGGGGGGACACGAGCACAGATACGCAGTATTTT
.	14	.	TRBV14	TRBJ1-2	CASSQVGFGAGYTF	TGTGCCAGCAGCCAAGTGGGATTCGGGGCTGGCTACACCTTC
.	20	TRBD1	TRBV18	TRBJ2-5	CASSPKIRDRGTGPQQTQYF	TGTGCCAGCTCACCAAAAATCCGGGACAGGGGGACGGGGCCCCAACAGACCCAGTACTTC
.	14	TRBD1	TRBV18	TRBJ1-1	CASSPGQPNTEAFF	TGTGCCAGCTCTCCGGGACAGCCAAACACTGAAGCTTTCTTT
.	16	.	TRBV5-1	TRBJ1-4	CVSSPGVGPPNEKLFF	TGCGTCAGCAGCCCGGGCGTGGGACCCCCTAATGAAAAACTGTTTTTT
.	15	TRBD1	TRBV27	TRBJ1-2	CASTFSGDRVDGYTF	TGTGCCAGCACTTTTTCAGGGGACAGGGTGGATGGCTACACCTTC
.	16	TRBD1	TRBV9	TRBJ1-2	CASSPKDRGSVYGYTF	TGTGCCAGCAGCCCCAAGGACAGGGGGAGTGTCTATGGCTACACCTTC